The 20 T cell receptor beta chains given below trace back to one sample, sequenced in a study of T cell responses to AZD1222 COVID-19 vaccine (dated by TCRdb to the early 2020s). The library was produced with the immunoSEQ multiplex PCR assay. TCRdb took over this immuneACCESS table, retaining in-frame rearrangements with V and J assigned. Such tables are incomplete; in checked studies, under half of the missing clones stem from an unresolved V gene, and the remainder is unexplained. The table for this sample lists around 78,000 clones; roughly 87% of them were counted only once. Clones ranked in the top ten supply about 22% of the sample. The sample's time point label, in plain terms: baseline before first vaccination. Sample: peripheral blood, taken on day 0 of AZD1222 vaccination. These receptors were taken from an adult in good health.

The chain links TRBV19 to TRBJ2-3, with D maybe TRBD2 (6 bases). CDR3 length equals 15 residues. The V and J ends lost 1 base and 2 bases respectively, with 10 bases between them. Germline V gene lookup returns CDR1 LNHDA and CDR2 SQIVND (reference sequence). CDR3 sequence: CASSIGWGDTDTQYF. DNA for the CDR3: TGTGCCAGTAGTATAGGCTGGGGGGACACAGATACGCAGTATTTT.

The V call is TRBV11-3, the J call TRBJ2-1; 9 positions agree with TRBD2. V lost 5 bases and J lost 10; bases outside the gene matches: 12. The CDR3 length is 15 residues. In germline, CDR1 is SGHNT, CDR2 YENEEA. The CDR3 DNA is TGTGCCAGCAGCCAGATGGCGGGAGGGCATGGGGAGCAGTTCTTC. The encoded protein is CASSQMAGGHGEQFF.

The chain is built from TRBV28 and TRBJ1-2, with D possibly being TRBD1 (6 bases). The CDR3 loop spans 11 amino acids. Germline-derived CDR1 and CDR2 are MDHEN and SYDVKM. V was clipped by 10 bases and J by 5 bases, with 11 bases between them. Written as DNA, the CDR3 is TGTGCCACCAGGGGTCTTTATGGCTACACCTTC. It codes for CATRGLYGYTF.

The gene calls are TRBV7-3 and TRBJ2-2; a weak D match, TRBD1 (5 bases). The germline V and J ends were trimmed by 5 bases and 4 bases, with 14 bases remaining between them. The CDR3 runs to 15 residues. The germline CDR1 and CDR2 sequences are SGHTA and FQGTGA. The CDR3 DNA sequence: TGTGCCAGCAGCAGGGGCGCACCTGTCACCGGGGAGCTGTTTTTT. Translating gives CASSRGAPVTGELFF.

This chain connects TRBV27 to TRBJ1-4, with D possibly matching TRBD1 (5 bases). Trimming removed 8 bases at V and 9 bases at J, with 19 bases between. The germline V gene has CDR1 MNHEY and CDR2 SMNVEV (reference sequence). CDR3 length: 14 residues. CDR3 in amino acids: CASGNPGKRKKLFF. The CDR3 nucleotides read TGTGCCAGCGGAAACCCAGGGAAACGGAAAAAACTGTTTTTT.

This sequence joins TRBV18 and TRBJ1-2; 9 nucleotides match TRBD1. V trimming: 3 bases; J trimming: 6 bases; junction bases outside the gene matches: 8. The CDR3 consists of 15 residues. The V gene's germline CDR1 is KGHSH and CDR2 LQKENI. The CDR3 protein is CASSPGQGLPDGYTF. The DNA of the CDR3 is TGTGCCAGCTCACCGGGACAGGGTTTACCGGATGGCTACACCTTC.

The chain has TRBV6-5 and TRBJ1-5; no firm D call. Germline CDR1 is MNHEY and CDR2 is SVGAGI. This CDR3 spans 15 amino acids. The V gene lost 4 bases and the J gene lost 2 bases, with 12 bases spanning the gap. The DNA of the CDR3 is TGTGCCAGCAGTTTGACAATATCGGGCAATCAGCCCCAGCATTTT. Its translation is CASSLTISGNQPQHF.

CDR3 in amino acids: CASSLTGARETQYF. The CDR3 DNA sequence: TGTGCCAGCTCACTGACAGGAGCTCGAGAGACCCAGTACTTC. This chain connects TRBV18 to TRBJ2-5; D perhaps matches TRBD1 (6 bases). This CDR3 has 14 residues. Between the trimmed V and J ends, which lost 4 bases and 4 bases, there was a span of 13 bases. Looked up from germline, CDR1 is KGHSH and CDR2 is LQKENI.

The chain combines TRBV5-6 with TRBJ1-6; D is unclear. Trimming cost V 2 bases and J 9 bases, with 12 bases left between them. The V gene's germline CDR1 is SGHDT and CDR2 YYEEEE. The CDR3 sequence is 14 residues long. CDR3 region: CASSFNVLSSPLHF. The CDR3, as DNA: TGTGCCAGCAGCTTTAATGTTTTGAGTTCACCCCTCCACTTT.

This chain uses TRBV7-9 with TRBJ2-5; the match to TRBD1 covers 7 bases. The trim removed 6 bases at V and 4 bases at J, leaving 8 bases unmatched. Germline CDR1 reads SEHNR; CDR2 reads FQNEAQ (reference sequence). The CDR3 totals 14 residues. CDR3 sequence: CASRSRQGVETQYF. As DNA, the CDR3 is TGTGCCAGCAGATCCCGACAGGGTGTAGAGACCCAGTACTTC.

This chain connects TRBV2 to TRBJ1-2; 10 bases are shared with TRBD1. CDR3 size: 15 residues. After removal of 3 bases from V and 6 bases from J, the junction contained 7 bases not matched to a gene. Germline V CDR1 and CDR2: SNHLY, FYNNEI. The CDR3 DNA reads TGTGCCAGCAGTGACCGGGACAGGGGCGGGGATGGCTACACCTTC. Its translation is CASSDRDRGGDGYTF.

The count of this clone is one. The chain is built from TRBV5-1 and TRBJ2-7; TRBD2 aligns across 8 bases. This CDR3 has 16 residues. From germline, CDR1 is SGHRS and CDR2 YFSETQ. Trimming at V came to 5 bases and at J to 5 bases, leaving 15 bases not matched to a gene. The DNA for the CDR3 is TGCGCCAGCAGAGGAATTCTCTCGACGGGAGGGAACGAGCAGTACTTC. Its translation is CASRGILSTGGNEQYF.

The V and J genes are TRBV7-2 and TRBJ1-2; the D is unclear. V dropped 5 bases and J dropped 4 bases, with 14 bases sitting between them. Per germline, CDR1 SGHTA and CDR2 FQGNSA. The CDR3 contains 14 residues. The CDR3 DNA is TGTGCCAGCAGCCCGGCCCCGGGCCCCTATGGCTACACCTTC. Translated: CASSPAPGPYGYTF. Full variable domain (missing parts from reference TRBV7-2 and TRBJ1-2): GAGVSQSPSNKVTEKGKDVELRCDPISGHTALYWYRQSLGQGLEFLIYFQGNSAPDKSGLPSDRFSAERTGGSVSTLTIQRTQQEDSAVYLCASSPAPGPYGYTFGSGTRLTVV.

The rearrangement links TRBV29-1 to TRBJ1-1, with D perhaps TRBD1 (5 bases). CDR1 SQVTM and CDR2 ANQGSEA come from the germline V gene. There are 11 residues in the CDR3. The germline V and J ends were trimmed by 8 bases and 4 bases, with 11 bases remaining between them. This CDR3 reads CSSDSGTEAFF. In DNA, the CDR3 is TGCAGCTCCGACAGTGGCACTGAAGCTTTCTTT.

Written as DNA, the CDR3 is TGTGCCATCAGTGGCCACAGGACAAACACTGAAGCTTTCTTT. The encoded protein is CAISGHRTNTEAFF. V and J are TRBV10-3 and TRBJ1-1, with D perhaps TRBD1 (5 bases). The CDR3 spans 14 residues. Germline assignment: CDR1 ENHRY and CDR2 SYGVKD. The germline V and J ends were trimmed by 4 bases and 2 bases, with 11 bases remaining between them.

Regarding this clone: The sample holds other DNA sequences that translate to the same CDR3. The rearrangement joins TRBV18 to TRBJ1-5; 10 bases align to TRBD1. Germline trimming cut 2 bases from V and 6 bases from J; bases unmatched to any gene: 4. Germline-derived CDR1 and CDR2 are KGHSH and LQKENI. This CDR3 contains 15 residues. The CDR3 region is CASSPGQGVGQPQHF. Written as DNA, the CDR3 is TGTGCCAGCTCACCAGGACAGGGGGTGGGTCAGCCCCAGCATTTT.

The chain is built from TRBV5-1 and TRBJ2-7, with D maybe TRBD2 (6 bases). The ends were cut back, 4 bases at V and 0 bases at J, with 8 bases in the middle. Germline assignment: CDR1 SGHRS and CDR2 YFSETQ. The CDR3 is made up of 13 amino acids. The DNA of the CDR3 is TGCGCCAGCAGCGGAGGGAGCTCCTACGAGCAGTACTTC. Its translation is CASSGGSSYEQYF.

The V and J genes are TRBV4-1 and TRBJ1-4; D gene ambiguous. Germline V gene sequence: CDR1 MGHRA, CDR2 YSYEKL. The V gene lost 3 bases and the J gene lost 0 bases, with 11 bases spanning the gap. The CDR3 covers 16 residues. Written as DNA, the CDR3 is TGCGCCAGCAGCCACCGCAGCCTCGCAACTAATGAAAAACTGTTTTTT. Its translation is CASSHRSLATNEKLFF.

The rearrangement joins TRBV6-2 or TRBV6-3 to TRBJ2-7; perhaps TRBD1 as D (6 bases). In germline, CDR1 is MNHEY, CDR2 SVGEGT. V lost 6 bases and J 4 bases, leaving 16 bases between the germline ends. This CDR3 is built from 14 residues. CDR3 nucleotide sequence: TGTGCCAGCAGCGGACAGATCCCTTTGTACGAGCAGTACTTC. This encodes CASSGQIPLYEQYF.

This chain links TRBV28 with TRBJ2-5; 7 nucleotides line up with TRBD1. The CDR3 runs to 14 residues. With V trimmed by 5 bases and J by 3 bases, 6 bases remained unmatched. Per germline, CDR1 MDHEN and CDR2 SYDVKM. CDR3 sequence (DNA): TGTGCCAGCAGTGAGGGACAGCCGAAAGAGACCCAGTACTTC. Protein product: CASSEGQPKETQYF.